What follows are 10 T cell receptor beta chains derived from one specimen sequenced in a study of cytomegalovirus exposure and HLA in healthy donors (TCRdb year 2017). Libraries were prepared through the immunoSEQ multiplex PCR assay. For the multiplex PCR, a mixture combining 60 forward primers for TCR Vbeta segments and 13 reverse primers for TCR Jbeta segments was used. TCRdb's version of the immuneACCESS table is confined to in-frame rearrangements and falls short of the full clone set. An unresolved V gene accounts for under half of the shortfall where checked; the remainder is of unknown origin. Across this sample there are around 74,000 clones, with more than 75% seen only once. The ten largest account for around 3.5% of the sample. Sequenced sample: PBMCs. These receptors came from a man aged 40-49 years in good health and CMV-seronegative.

Within the sample, this clone is medium-sized. This rearrangement joins TRBV10-1 to TRBJ1-1; TRBD1 matches at 8 bases. The CDR3 extends over 12 amino acids. V was clipped by 9 bases and J by 4 bases; unmatched bases: 4. Germline V lookup: CDR1 WNHNN, CDR2 SYGVQD (reference sequence). The CDR3 sequence: CARWTGSTEAFF. CDR3 nucleotides: TGCGCCAGGTGGACAGGGAGCACTGAAGCTTTCTTT.

The chain recombines TRBV18 with TRBJ2-5; D uncertain. V lost 3 bases and J 2 bases, leaving 13 bases between the germline ends. The CDR3 covers 15 residues. From germline, CDR1 is KGHSH and CDR2 LQKENI. The CDR3 nucleotides read TGTGCCAGCTCACCCGGTGCGGCGATACAAGAGACCCAGTACTTC. Translated: CASSPGAAIQETQYF.

The chain employs TRBV5-6 and TRBJ2-3; 10 nucleotides match TRBD2. J was trimmed by 3 bases and V by 2 bases; bases with no gene match: 6. There are 16 residues in the CDR3. CDR1 and CDR2 (germline): SGHDT, YYEEEE. This CDR3 is CASSFSSGGRTDTQYF. The CDR3 DNA reads as TGTGCCAGCAGCTTTTCTAGCGGGGGTCGAACAGATACGCAGTATTTT.

The rearrangement joins TRBV7-9 to TRBJ1-5; D is unclear. V was cut by 5 bases and J by 4 bases, with 9 bases left in between. The CDR3 has 13 amino acids. CDR1 is SEHNR, CDR2 FQNEAQ, per germline (reference sequence). The CDR3 reads CASSVRNNQPQHF. DNA for the CDR3: TGTGCCAGCAGCGTCAGGAATAATCAGCCCCAGCATTTT.

This chain uses TRBV11-2 with TRBJ2-3; D is possibly TRBD2 (6 bases). The CDR3 sequence is 13 residues long. V was cut by 7 bases and J by 3 bases, with 11 bases left in between. Germline V lookup: CDR1 SGHAT, CDR2 FQNNGV. CDR3 bases: TGTGCCAGCAAACCGGGGAGGACAGATACGCAGTATTTT. It translates to CASKPGRTDTQYF.

Remarks on this clone: A junction end diverges from the germline sequence, so it may reflect a read error. The chain joins TRBV10-2 to TRBJ2-3; 10 bases agree with TRBD1. The CDR3 contains 15 residues. Germline CDR1 reads WSHSY; CDR2 reads SAAADI. CDR3 coding DNA: TGCCCCAGCGGGGGACAGGGGAAGGGAACAGATACGCAGTATTTT. Translated, it gives CPSGGQGKGTDTQYF.

This clone has only a few counts. The chain recombines TRBV27 with TRBJ2-7, with a possible D match to TRBD2 (7 bases). CDR1 and CDR2 from the germline V gene are MNHEY and SMNVEV (reference sequence). V was clipped by 2 bases and J by 3 bases, with 14 bases between them. The CDR3 length is 15 residues. CDR3 DNA sequence: TGTGCCAGCAGTTTAGGGGGCGGGGGCAGCTACGAGCAGTACTTC. Translation: CASSLGGGGSYEQYF.

This chain joins TRBV28 and TRBJ1-2; 7 bases line up with TRBD1. Germline V gives CDR1 MDHEN, CDR2 SYDVKM. The CDR3 is 15 amino acids. The junction had 17 bases not matched to a gene; V was cut back by 8 bases and J by 8 bases. The CDR3 DNA follows: TGTGCCAGCGACTCCCAGGGAGAGGGGGCGCGAGGCTACACCTTC. It specifies CASDSQGEGARGYTF.

This chain links TRBV10-3 with TRBJ1-4; possible D gene TRBD1, 5 bases. Germline CDR1 is ENHRY and CDR2 is SYGVKD. The CDR3 spans 13 residues. The V gene lost 10 bases and the J gene lost 3 bases, with 12 bases spanning the gap. The CDR3 sequence is CATLATANEKLFF. CDR3 DNA: TGTGCCACCCTAGCGACAGCTAATGAAAAACTGTTTTTT.

This clone was detected a few times. The chain couples TRBV6-6 to TRBJ1-5; 8 bases align to TRBD1. This CDR3 region has 13 residues. Looked up from germline, CDR1 is MNHNY and CDR2 is SVGAGI (reference sequence). The V and J ends lost 6 bases and 7 bases, in that order; junction bases with no gene match: 5. CDR3 amino acids: CASSQGARQPQHF. The CDR3 nucleotides are TGTGCCAGCAGCCAGGGGGCAAGGCAGCCCCAGCATTTT.